The clone carrying this TCR beta chain was seen repeatedly, ten times or more. After removal of 4 bases from V and 2 bases from J, the junction contained 6 bases not matched to a gene. CDR3 size: 16 residues. The germline CDR1 and CDR2 sequences are ENHRY and SYGVKD. Unique molecular identifiers tagged the TCRbeta library. TCRdb independently ran MiXCR on the PCR reads; one entry per CDR3 protein. Of around 400,000 distinct CDR3 sequences in the sample, approximately 20% were seen once. This sample is drawn from a study of T-cell reconstitution after alpha-beta-depleted transplantation in children. The sample here was PBMCs from the stem cell graft donor, taken from the stem cell graft. The V gene is TRBV10-3, the J gene TRBJ2-3; 10 bases match TRBD2. The origin of this receptor is a human donor who donated a stem cell graft to a child with acute myeloid leukemia. CDR3 in amino acids: CAISGWTSGSTDTQYF. The CDR3 DNA follows: TGTGCCATCAGTGGGTGGACTAGCGGATCCACAGATACGCAGTATTTT.